The rows below give T cell receptor beta chains drawn from one sample of a study of Graves' ophthalmopathy and Graves' hyperthyroidism. Each CDR3 protein gets one entry after TCRdb re-called the multiplex PCR reads with MiXCR. This table has 150,000 or so distinct CDR3 sequences, 35% to 50% appearing once. Sequencing input: peripheral blood. These receptors were taken from a man younger than 40 with Graves' ophthalmopathy. The CDR3 runs from the conserved cysteine through the conserved F or W. The D gene is left open where the match is weak. Not every row has a clone size; where given, it reads once, few, many or a size class.

J gene: TRBJ2-7
V gene: TRBV15
clone size: many
D gene: TRBD2
CDR3 protein: CATSRGGTRSSYEQYF
CDR3 DNA: TGTGCCACCAGCAGAGGAGGGACTAGGAGCTCCTACGAGCAGTACTTC

J gene: TRBJ2-7
V gene: TRBV20-1
clone size: -
D gene: TRBD2
CDR3 protein: CSATSGIYEQYF
CDR3 DNA: TGCAGTGCTACTAGCGGGATCTACGAGCAGTACTTC

J gene: TRBJ1-5
V gene: TRBV5-5
clone size: few
D gene: -
CDR3 protein: CASSPGAKISPQHF
CDR3 DNA: TGTGCCAGCAGTCCGGGGGCTAAAATCAGCCCCCAGCATTTT

J gene: TRBJ2-7
V gene: TRBV6-1
clone size: -
D gene: -
CDR3 protein: CASGLGYEQYF
CDR3 DNA: TGTGCCAGCGGCCTTGGGTACGAGCAGTACTTC

J gene: TRBJ2-7
V gene: TRBV3-1
clone size: many
D gene: -
CDR3 protein: CASSQDGGGWYEQYF
CDR3 DNA: TGTGCCAGCAGCCAAGATGGGGGTGGATGGTACGAGCAGTACTTC

J gene: TRBJ2-5
V gene: TRBV12-3/TRBV12-4
clone size: -
D gene: -
CDR3 protein: CASSLYLKETQYF
CDR3 DNA: TGTGCCAGCAGTTTATATTTGAAAGAGACCCAGTACTTC

J gene: TRBJ2-7
V gene: TRBV11-2
clone size: -
D gene: TRBD2
CDR3 protein: CASSLGPGLAGAYEQYF
CDR3 DNA: TGTGCCAGCAGCTTAGGCCCAGGACTAGCGGGCGCCTACGAGCAGTACTTC

J gene: TRBJ2-7
V gene: TRBV28
clone size: -
D gene: TRBD2
CDR3 protein: CASSTSGNYEQYF
CDR3 DNA: TGTGCCAGCTCAACTAGCGGGAACTACGAGCAGTACTTC

J gene: TRBJ2-5
V gene: TRBV20-1
clone size: -
D gene: -
CDR3 protein: CSASNPKVRQETQYF
CDR3 DNA: TGCAGTGCTAGTAATCCCAAGGTTAGGCAAGAGACCCAGTACTTC

J gene: TRBJ1-2
V gene: TRBV20-1
clone size: many
D gene: TRBD1
CDR3 protein: CSAPDRAGGYTF
CDR3 DNA: TGCAGTGCGCCGGACAGGGCGGGCGGCTACACCTTC

J gene: TRBJ1-2
V gene: TRBV19
clone size: -
D gene: -
CDR3 protein: CDGSARHNYGYTF
CDR3 DNA: TGCGACGGATCGGCCCGGCATAACTATGGCTACACCTTC

J gene: TRBJ2-7
V gene: TRBV7-9
clone size: once
D gene: -
CDR3 protein: CASSSSGGVEQYF
CDR3 DNA: TGTGCCAGCAGCTCGAGCGGAGGAGTAGAGCAGTACTTC

J gene: TRBJ2-7
V gene: TRBV7-2
clone size: -
D gene: -
CDR3 protein: CASCDGVGFLGEQYF
CDR3 DNA: TGTGCCAGCTGCGATGGGGTGGGCTTTCTGGGCGAGCAGTACTTC

J gene: TRBJ1-2
V gene: TRBV6-2/TRBV6-3
clone size: -
D gene: TRBD1
CDR3 protein: CASSYSPDRVYGYTF
CDR3 DNA: TGTGCCAGCAGTTACTCCCCGGACAGGGTCTATGGCTACACCTTC

J gene: TRBJ1-1
V gene: TRBV18
clone size: -
D gene: -
CDR3 protein: CASSERGERTEAFF
CDR3 DNA: TGTGCCAGCTCGGAGAGGGGGGAAAGAACTGAAGCTTTCTTT

J gene: TRBJ2-5
V gene: TRBV12-3/TRBV12-4
clone size: once
D gene: -
CDR3 protein: CASSLSGRWETQYF
CDR3 DNA: TGTGCCAGCAGTTTATCGGGGCGGTGGGAGACCCAGTACTTC

J gene: TRBJ2-5
V gene: TRBV9
clone size: many
D gene: -
CDR3 protein: CASKRGWGRETQYF
CDR3 DNA: TGTGCCAGCAAACGCGGCTGGGGGCGCGAGACCCAGTACTTC

J gene: TRBJ1-5
V gene: TRBV6-2/TRBV6-3
clone size: many
D gene: -
CDR3 protein: CASSGDGVGPQHF
CDR3 DNA: TGTGCCAGCTCGGGGGATGGAGTGGGGCCCCAGCATTTT

J gene: TRBJ2-5
V gene: TRBV28
clone size: many
D gene: TRBD2
CDR3 protein: CASSFHLVERERGETQYF
CDR3 DNA: TGTGCCAGCAGTTTCCACCTTGTCGAGCGGGAGAGGGGAGAGACCCAGTACTTC

J gene: TRBJ2-7
V gene: TRBV28
clone size: many
D gene: TRBD1
CDR3 protein: CASSFGIGDRGLEQYF
CDR3 DNA: TGTGCCAGCAGTTTCGGGATAGGGGACAGGGGGTTGGAGCAGTACTTC

J gene: TRBJ2-7
V gene: TRBV15
clone size: many
D gene: TRBD2
CDR3 protein: CATSRTSGGAYEQYF
CDR3 DNA: TGTGCCACCAGCAGAACTAGCGGGGGAGCCTACGAGCAGTACTTC

J gene: TRBJ2-5
V gene: TRBV6-5
clone size: -
D gene: -
CDR3 protein: CASRADQETQYF
CDR3 DNA: TGTGCCAGTAGGGCCGACCAAGAGACCCAGTACTTC

J gene: TRBJ2-7
V gene: TRBV5-1
clone size: -
D gene: TRBD1
CDR3 protein: CASSSRQGGSYEQYF
CDR3 DNA: TGCGCCAGCAGCTCCCGACAGGGCGGGTCCTACGAGCAGTACTTC

J gene: TRBJ1-5
V gene: TRBV12-3/TRBV12-4
clone size: -
D gene: -
CDR3 protein: CASSSSVQGGNQPQHF
CDR3 DNA: TGTGCCAGCAGTTCCTCGGTCCAGGGTGGCAATCAGCCCCAGCATTTT

J gene: TRBJ2-7
V gene: TRBV27
clone size: -
D gene: -
CDR3 protein: CASSLGFSTNYEQYF
CDR3 DNA: TGTGCCAGCAGTTTGGGATTTTCTACAAACTACGAGCAGTACTTC

J gene: TRBJ1-1
V gene: TRBV28
clone size: -
D gene: -
CDR3 protein: CATSWGGRSNTEAFF
CDR3 DNA: TGTGCCACCTCTTGGGGGGGACGGTCGAACACTGAAGCTTTCTTT

J gene: TRBJ2-5
V gene: TRBV11-2
clone size: few
D gene: -
CDR3 protein: CASSSRPGEEETQYF
CDR3 DNA: TGTGCCAGCAGCTCTAGACCCGGGGAAGAAGAGACCCAGTACTTC

J gene: TRBJ2-7
V gene: TRBV27
clone size: many
D gene: -
CDR3 protein: CASSFSQTGEQYF
CDR3 DNA: TGTGCCAGCAGTTTCAGTCAAACAGGAGAGCAGTACTTC

J gene: TRBJ1-2
V gene: TRBV12-3/TRBV12-4
clone size: many
D gene: -
CDR3 protein: CASSLATFYTF
CDR3 DNA: TGTGCCAGCAGTTTAGCGACTTTTTACACCTTC

J gene: TRBJ2-7
V gene: TRBV28
clone size: many
D gene: -
CDR3 protein: CASSKPSLGGYEQYF
CDR3 DNA: TGTGCCAGCAGTAAACCCTCCTTGGGAGGATACGAGCAGTACTTC

J gene: TRBJ2-5
V gene: TRBV24-1
clone size: many
D gene: TRBD2
CDR3 protein: CATSGRTSGARRGETQYF
CDR3 DNA: TGTGCCACCAGTGGTCGGACTAGCGGGGCCCGTAGGGGGGAGACCCAGTACTTC

J gene: TRBJ1-1
V gene: TRBV7-3
clone size: -
D gene: -
CDR3 protein: CASSLGVSTEAFF
CDR3 DNA: TGTGCCAGCAGCTTGGGCGTGAGCACTGAAGCTTTCTTT

J gene: TRBJ1-1
V gene: TRBV29-1
clone size: many
D gene: -
CDR3 protein: CSGIGQWGNTEAFF
CDR3 DNA: TGCAGCGGGATAGGACAGTGGGGAAACACTGAAGCTTTCTTT

J gene: TRBJ1-2
V gene: TRBV12-3/TRBV12-4
clone size: many
D gene: -
CDR3 protein: CASSDRLMDGYTF
CDR3 DNA: TGTGCCAGCAGTGACAGGCTAATGGATGGCTACACCTTC

J gene: TRBJ2-7
V gene: TRBV18
clone size: -
D gene: -
CDR3 protein: CASSPRRGSYEQYF
CDR3 DNA: TGTGCCAGCTCCCCCCGGCGTGGGTCCTACGAGCAGTACTTC

J gene: TRBJ1-6
V gene: TRBV6-1
clone size: -
D gene: TRBD1
CDR3 protein: CASTIQGFHNSPLHF
CDR3 DNA: TGTGCCAGCACCATACAGGGGTTCCATAATTCACCCCTCCACTTT

J gene: TRBJ2-7
V gene: TRBV4-1
clone size: -
D gene: -
CDR3 protein: CASSHPGLSYEQYF
CDR3 DNA: TGCGCCAGCAGCCACCCGGGACTGTCCTACGAGCAGTACTTC

J gene: TRBJ2-2
V gene: TRBV14
clone size: -
D gene: -
CDR3 protein: CASSHQTTGELFF
CDR3 DNA: TGTGCCAGCAGCCACCAGACCACCGGGGAGCTGTTTTTT

J gene: TRBJ2-5
V gene: TRBV30
clone size: few
D gene: -
CDR3 protein: CAWGRETQYF
CDR3 DNA: TGTGCCTGGGGACGGGAGACCCAGTACTTC

J gene: TRBJ1-1
V gene: TRBV6-2/TRBV6-3
clone size: many
D gene: -
CDR3 protein: CASILGHWDTEAFF
CDR3 DNA: TGTGCCAGCATCCTGGGACATTGGGACACTGAAGCTTTCTTT

J gene: TRBJ1-5
V gene: TRBV6-2/TRBV6-3
clone size: -
D gene: -
CDR3 protein: CASSYGVSSNQPQHF
CDR3 DNA: TGTGCCAGCAGTTACGGGGTTAGTAGCAATCAGCCCCAGCATTTT

J gene: TRBJ2-7
V gene: TRBV15
clone size: once
D gene: -
CDR3 protein: CATSRVAASHEQYF
CDR3 DNA: TGTGCCACCAGCAGGGTTGCGGCTTCCCACGAGCAGTACTTC

J gene: TRBJ2-5
V gene: TRBV24-1
clone size: many
D gene: -
CDR3 protein: CATSVVIRGGWETQYF
CDR3 DNA: TGTGCCACCAGTGTTGTAATCAGGGGAGGATGGGAGACCCAGTACTTC

J gene: TRBJ1-1
V gene: TRBV11-3
clone size: few
D gene: -
CDR3 protein: CASNYRGVTNTEAFF
CDR3 DNA: TGTGCCAGCAACTACAGAGGGGTCACCAACACTGAAGCTTTCTTT

J gene: TRBJ1-1
V gene: TRBV6-2/TRBV6-3
clone size: many
D gene: -
CDR3 protein: CASSSPGGGPFTEAFF
CDR3 DNA: TGTGCCAGCAGTTCCCCCGGGGGGGGGCCCTTCACTGAAGCTTTCTTT

J gene: TRBJ1-1
V gene: TRBV6-5
clone size: many
D gene: -
CDR3 protein: CASSYSREITEAFF
CDR3 DNA: TGTGCCAGCAGTTACTCGAGGGAGATCACTGAAGCTTTCTTT

J gene: TRBJ2-5
V gene: TRBV28
clone size: -
D gene: -
CDR3 protein: CASSLQDSRAETQYF
CDR3 DNA: TGTGCCAGCAGTCTACAGGATTCAAGGGCAGAGACCCAGTACTTC

J gene: TRBJ1-2
V gene: TRBV12-3/TRBV12-4
clone size: -
D gene: -
CDR3 protein: CASSFIRAGYTF
CDR3 DNA: TGTGCCAGCAGTTTCATACGGGCTGGCTACACCTTC

J gene: TRBJ1-1
V gene: TRBV12-3/TRBV12-4
clone size: many
D gene: -
CDR3 protein: CANSWGGNTEAFF
CDR3 DNA: TGTGCCAACAGTTGGGGGGGGAACACTGAAGCTTTCTTT

J gene: TRBJ1-3
V gene: TRBV4-3
clone size: once
D gene: -
CDR3 protein: CASSQEYHSGNTIYF
CDR3 DNA: TGCGCCAGCAGCCAAGAATATCACTCTGGAAACACCATATATTTT

J gene: TRBJ2-7
V gene: TRBV20-1
clone size: -
D gene: TRBD1
CDR3 protein: CSAPGQAYHEQYF
CDR3 DNA: TGCAGTGCACCGGGACAGGCATACCACGAGCAGTACTTC

J gene: TRBJ1-5
V gene: TRBV6-1
clone size: -
D gene: TRBD1
CDR3 protein: CASSHRQGPQHF
CDR3 DNA: TGTGCCAGCAGCCACCGACAGGGACCCCAGCATTTT

J gene: TRBJ2-7
V gene: TRBV12-3/TRBV12-4
clone size: -
D gene: -
CDR3 protein: CASSLAVRYEQYF
CDR3 DNA: TGTGCCAGCAGTTTGGCAGTGCGGTACGAGCAGTACTTC

J gene: TRBJ1-1
V gene: TRBV6-2/TRBV6-3
clone size: many
D gene: TRBD1
CDR3 protein: CASRDRGGYTEAFF
CDR3 DNA: TGTGCCAGCAGGGACAGGGGCGGATACACTGAAGCTTTCTTT

J gene: TRBJ2-2
V gene: TRBV29-1
clone size: many
D gene: -
CDR3 protein: CSAGTINTGELFF
CDR3 DNA: TGCAGCGCAGGGACGATTAACACCGGGGAGCTGTTTTTT

J gene: TRBJ1-2
V gene: TRBV6-2/TRBV6-3
clone size: many
D gene: -
CDR3 protein: CASSWVLNYGYTF
CDR3 DNA: TGTGCCAGCAGTTGGGTTTTGAACTATGGCTACACCTTC